This T cell receptor (beta chain) stems from a study of breast tumors, draining lymph nodes, adjacent tissues. Findings of the study overall: Compared with basal-like, luminal-like tumors shared significantly more repertoire with nontumor tissue.

In the case of this clonotype: Antigen unknown.

Samples came from axillary lymph nodes draining the breast cancer. TCRdb fed the multiplex PCR reads into MiXCR, producing one record per CDR3 protein. The table shows approximately 100,000 distinct CDR3 sequences, with under 40% occurring only once. Deletions cut 1 base from V and 4 bases from J, with 9 bases between. Germline V gene lookup returns CDR1 SGDLS and CDR2 YYNGEE. This CDR3 region has 15 residues. Source material: axillary lymph node tissue. This clonotype was obtained from a female donor with breast cancer. Some clones in this sample may be carry-over from other donors' samples. This chain connects TRBV9 to TRBJ2-6; TRBD1 is a possible D gene (6 bases). This chain's CDR3 is CASSVPGTGANVLTF. The CDR3 DNA follows: TGTGCCAGCAGCGTACCCGGGACAGGGGCCAACGTCCTGACTTTC.